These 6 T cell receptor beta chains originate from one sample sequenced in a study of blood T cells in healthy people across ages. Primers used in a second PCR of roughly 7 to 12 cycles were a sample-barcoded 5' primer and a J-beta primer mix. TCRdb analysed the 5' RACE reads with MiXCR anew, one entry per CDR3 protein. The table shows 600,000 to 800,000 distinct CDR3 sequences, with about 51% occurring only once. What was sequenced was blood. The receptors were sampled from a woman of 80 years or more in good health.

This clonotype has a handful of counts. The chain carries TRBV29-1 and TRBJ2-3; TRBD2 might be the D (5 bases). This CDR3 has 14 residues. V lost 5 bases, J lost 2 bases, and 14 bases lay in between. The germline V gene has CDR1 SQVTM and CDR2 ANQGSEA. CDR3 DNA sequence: TGCAGCGTTACGGGGAAAGACTCCACAGATACGCAGTATTTT. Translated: CSVTGKDSTDTQYF.

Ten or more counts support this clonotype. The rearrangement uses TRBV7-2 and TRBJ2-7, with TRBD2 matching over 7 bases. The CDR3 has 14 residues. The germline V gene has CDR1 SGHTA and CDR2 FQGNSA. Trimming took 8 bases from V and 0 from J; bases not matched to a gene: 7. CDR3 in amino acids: CASGTGGSSYEQYF. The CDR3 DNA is TGTGCCAGCGGAACGGGCGGGAGCTCCTACGAGCAGTACTTC.

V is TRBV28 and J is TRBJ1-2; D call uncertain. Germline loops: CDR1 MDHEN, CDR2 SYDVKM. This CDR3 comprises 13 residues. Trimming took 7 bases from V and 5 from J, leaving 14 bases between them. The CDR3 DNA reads TGTGCCAGCACCCAGTATGGCGCGTATGGCTACACCTTC. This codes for CASTQYGAYGYTF.

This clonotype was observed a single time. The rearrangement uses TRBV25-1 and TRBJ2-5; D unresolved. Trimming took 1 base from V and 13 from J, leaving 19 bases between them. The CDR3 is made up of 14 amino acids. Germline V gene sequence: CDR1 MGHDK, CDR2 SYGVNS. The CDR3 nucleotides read TGTGCCAGCAGTGAATGGAAGGGCGCCGATGAGCGGTACTTC. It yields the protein CASSEWKGADERYF.

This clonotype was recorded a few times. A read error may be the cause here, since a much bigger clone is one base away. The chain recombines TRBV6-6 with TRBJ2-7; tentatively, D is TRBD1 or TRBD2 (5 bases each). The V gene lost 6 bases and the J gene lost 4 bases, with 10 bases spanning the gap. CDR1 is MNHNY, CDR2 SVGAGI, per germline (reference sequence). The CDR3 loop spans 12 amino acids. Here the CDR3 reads CASRYWGYEQYF. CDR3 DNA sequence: TGTGCCAGCAGGTATTGGGGGTACGAGCAGTACTTC.

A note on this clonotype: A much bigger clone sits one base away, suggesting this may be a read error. The CDR3, as DNA: TGCGCCACCAGAAGGCGAGACGGAGCAGATACGCAGTATTTT. The encoded protein is CATRRRDGADTQYF. The J gene is TRBJ2-3, the V gene TRBV5-1; D not resolved. Trimming shortened V by 9 bases and J by 4 bases, and 18 bases separated the two germline ends. Germline V gene lookup returns CDR1 SGHRS and CDR2 YFSETQ. The CDR3 sequence is 14 residues long.